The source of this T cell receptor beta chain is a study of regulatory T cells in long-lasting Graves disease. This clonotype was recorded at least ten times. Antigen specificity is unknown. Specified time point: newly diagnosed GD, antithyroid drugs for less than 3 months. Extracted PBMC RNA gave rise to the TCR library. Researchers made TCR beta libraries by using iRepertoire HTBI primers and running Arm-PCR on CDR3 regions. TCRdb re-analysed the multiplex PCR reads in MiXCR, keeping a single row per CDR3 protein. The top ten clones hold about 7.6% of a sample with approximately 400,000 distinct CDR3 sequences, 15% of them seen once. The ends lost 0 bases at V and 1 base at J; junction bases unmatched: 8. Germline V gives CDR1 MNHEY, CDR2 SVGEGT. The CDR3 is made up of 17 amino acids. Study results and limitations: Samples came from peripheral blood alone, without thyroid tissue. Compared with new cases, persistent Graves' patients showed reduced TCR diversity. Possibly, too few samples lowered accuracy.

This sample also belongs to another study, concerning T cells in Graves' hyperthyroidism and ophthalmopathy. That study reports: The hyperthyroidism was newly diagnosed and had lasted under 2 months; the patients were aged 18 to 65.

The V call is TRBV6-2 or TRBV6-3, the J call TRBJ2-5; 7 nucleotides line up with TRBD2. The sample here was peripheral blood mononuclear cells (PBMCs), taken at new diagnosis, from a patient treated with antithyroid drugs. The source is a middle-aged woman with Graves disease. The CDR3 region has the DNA TGTGCCAGCAGTTACTCGGTGGGAGGGCCGGTCCAAGAGACCCAGTACTTC. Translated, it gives CASSYSVGGPVQETQYF.